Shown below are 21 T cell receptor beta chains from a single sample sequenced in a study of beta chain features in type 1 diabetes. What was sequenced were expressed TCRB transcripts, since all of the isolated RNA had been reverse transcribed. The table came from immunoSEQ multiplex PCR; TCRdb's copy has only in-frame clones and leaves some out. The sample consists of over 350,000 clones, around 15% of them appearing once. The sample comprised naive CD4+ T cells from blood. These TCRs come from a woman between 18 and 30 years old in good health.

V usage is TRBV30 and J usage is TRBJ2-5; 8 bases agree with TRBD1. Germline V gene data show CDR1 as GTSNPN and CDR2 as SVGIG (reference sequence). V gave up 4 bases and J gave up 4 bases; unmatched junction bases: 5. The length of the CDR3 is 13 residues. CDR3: CAWTGGAGETQYF. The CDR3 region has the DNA TGTGCCTGGACAGGGGGCGCAGGAGAGACCCAGTACTTC.

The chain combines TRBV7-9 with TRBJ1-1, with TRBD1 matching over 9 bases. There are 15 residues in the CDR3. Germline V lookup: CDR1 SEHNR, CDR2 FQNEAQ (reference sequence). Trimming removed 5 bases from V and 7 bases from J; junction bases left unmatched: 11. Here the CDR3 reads CASSVKGDRVSEAFF. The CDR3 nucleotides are TGTGCCAGCAGCGTAAAGGGGGACAGGGTTAGTGAAGCTTTCTTT. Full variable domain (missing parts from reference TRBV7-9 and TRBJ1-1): DTGVSQNPRHKITKRGQNVTFRCDPISEHNRLYWYRQTLGQGPEFLTYFQNEAQLEKSRLLSDRFSAERPKGSFSTLEIQRTEQGDSAMYLCASSVKGDRVSEAFFGQGTRLTVV.

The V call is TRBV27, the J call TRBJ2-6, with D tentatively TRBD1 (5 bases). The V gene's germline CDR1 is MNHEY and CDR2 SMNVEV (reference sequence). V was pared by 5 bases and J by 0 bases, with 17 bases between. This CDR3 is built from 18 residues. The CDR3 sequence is CASSKSGLQTSGANVLTF. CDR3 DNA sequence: TGTGCCAGCAGTAAATCAGGGCTCCAGACCTCTGGGGCCAACGTCCTGACTTTC.

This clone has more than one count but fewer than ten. The CDR3 spells CSVGGGRFTDTQYF. The CDR3 coding sequence is TGCAGCGTTGGGGGGGGACGCTTCACAGATACGCAGTATTTT. The chain couples TRBV29-1 to TRBJ2-3; 7 positions agree with TRBD2. Germline lookup yields CDR1 SQVTM and CDR2 ANQGSEA. There are 14 residues in the CDR3. J gave up 2 bases and V 4 bases, and 6 bases lay outside the gene matches.

The CDR3 DNA follows: TGTGCCAGCTACCGGGCGGAGGGGCCCGGGCGGAGAGGACAGTTCTTC. It codes for CASYRAEGPGRRGQFF. This chain connects TRBV2 to TRBJ2-1; D might be TRBD2 (6 bases). CDR3 size: 16 residues. V gave up 8 bases and J gave up 13 bases, with 30 bases separating them. CDR1 and CDR2 from the germline V gene are SNHLY and FYNNEI.

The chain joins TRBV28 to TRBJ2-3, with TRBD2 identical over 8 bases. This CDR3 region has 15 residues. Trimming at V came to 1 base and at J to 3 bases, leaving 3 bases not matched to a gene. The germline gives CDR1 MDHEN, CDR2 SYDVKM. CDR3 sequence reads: CASSLYLAGTDTQYF. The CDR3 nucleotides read TGTGCCAGCAGTTTATACTTAGCGGGAACAGATACGCAGTATTTT.

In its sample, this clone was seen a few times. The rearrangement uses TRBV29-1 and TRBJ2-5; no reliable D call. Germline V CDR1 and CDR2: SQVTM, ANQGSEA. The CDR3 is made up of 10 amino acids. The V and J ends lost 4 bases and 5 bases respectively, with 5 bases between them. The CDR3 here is CSVAVETQYF. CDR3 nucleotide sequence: TGCAGCGTTGCGGTGGAGACCCAGTACTTC.

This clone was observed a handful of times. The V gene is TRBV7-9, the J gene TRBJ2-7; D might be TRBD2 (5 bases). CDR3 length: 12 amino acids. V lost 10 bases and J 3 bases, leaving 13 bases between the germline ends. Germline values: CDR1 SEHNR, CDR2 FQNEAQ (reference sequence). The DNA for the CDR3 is TGTGCCATCGGCCGGGAATTCTACGAGCAGTACTTC. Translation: CAIGREFYEQYF.

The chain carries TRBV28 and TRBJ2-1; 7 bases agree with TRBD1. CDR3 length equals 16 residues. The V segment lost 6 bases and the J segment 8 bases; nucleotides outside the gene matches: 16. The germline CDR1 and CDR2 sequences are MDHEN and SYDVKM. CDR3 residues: CASRRGQAKGWDEQFF. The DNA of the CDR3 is TGTGCCAGCAGGAGAGGACAGGCCAAAGGGTGGGATGAGCAGTTCTTC.

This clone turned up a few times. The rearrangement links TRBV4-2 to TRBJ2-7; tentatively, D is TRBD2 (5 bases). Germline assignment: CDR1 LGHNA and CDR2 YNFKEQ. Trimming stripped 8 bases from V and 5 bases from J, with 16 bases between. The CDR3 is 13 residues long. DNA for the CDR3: TGTGCCAGCGGCCGGACTGGAAGGGACGAGCAGTACTTC. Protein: CASGRTGRDEQYF.

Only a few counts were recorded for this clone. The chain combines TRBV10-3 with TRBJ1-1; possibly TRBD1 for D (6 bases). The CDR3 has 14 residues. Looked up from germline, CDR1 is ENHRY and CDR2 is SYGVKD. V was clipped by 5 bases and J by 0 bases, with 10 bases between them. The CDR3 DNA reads TGTGCCATCAGTACAGGGCCCATGAACACTGAAGCTTTCTTT. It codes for CAISTGPMNTEAFF.

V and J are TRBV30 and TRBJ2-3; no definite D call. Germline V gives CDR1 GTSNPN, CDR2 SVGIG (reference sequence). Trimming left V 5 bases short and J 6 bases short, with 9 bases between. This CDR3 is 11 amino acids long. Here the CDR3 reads CAWALLDTQYF. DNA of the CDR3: TGTGCCTGGGCTCTATTGGATACGCAGTATTTT.

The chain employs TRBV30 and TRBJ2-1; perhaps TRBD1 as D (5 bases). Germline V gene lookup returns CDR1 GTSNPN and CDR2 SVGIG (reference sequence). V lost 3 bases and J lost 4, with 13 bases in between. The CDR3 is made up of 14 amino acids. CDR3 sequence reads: CAWSQGTKYNEQFF. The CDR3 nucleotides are TGTGCCTGGAGCCAGGGTACTAAATACAATGAGCAGTTCTTC. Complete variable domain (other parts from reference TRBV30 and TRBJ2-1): SQTIHQWPATLVQPVGSPLSLECTVEGTSNPNLYWYRQAAGRGLQLLFYSVGIGQISSEVPQNLSASRPQDRQFILSSKKLLLSDSGFYLCAWSQGTKYNEQFFGPGTRLTVL.

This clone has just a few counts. CDR3 DNA: TGTGCCAGCAGCATCATGGGACTAGCGGGAGTCGATGAGCAGTTCTTC. This translates into CASSIMGLAGVDEQFF. The chain employs TRBV4-2 and TRBJ2-1; 14 nucleotides match TRBD2. The V gene end was trimmed by 5 bases and the J gene end by 8 bases; junction bases not matched to a gene: 8. Germline values: CDR1 LGHNA, CDR2 YNFKEQ. The CDR3 loop spans 16 amino acids.

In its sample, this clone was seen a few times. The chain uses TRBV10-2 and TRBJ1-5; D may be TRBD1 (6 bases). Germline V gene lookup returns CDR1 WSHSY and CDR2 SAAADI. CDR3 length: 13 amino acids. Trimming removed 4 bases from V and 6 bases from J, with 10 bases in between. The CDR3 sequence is CASSADRRQPQHF. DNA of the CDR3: TGCGCCAGCAGTGCCGACAGGCGTCAGCCCCAGCATTTT.

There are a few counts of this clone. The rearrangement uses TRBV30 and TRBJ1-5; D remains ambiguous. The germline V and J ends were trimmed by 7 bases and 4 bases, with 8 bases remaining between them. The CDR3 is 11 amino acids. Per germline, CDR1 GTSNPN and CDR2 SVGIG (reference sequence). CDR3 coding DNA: TGTGCCTCAGGAGGGAATCAGCCCCAGCATTTT. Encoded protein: CASGGNQPQHF.

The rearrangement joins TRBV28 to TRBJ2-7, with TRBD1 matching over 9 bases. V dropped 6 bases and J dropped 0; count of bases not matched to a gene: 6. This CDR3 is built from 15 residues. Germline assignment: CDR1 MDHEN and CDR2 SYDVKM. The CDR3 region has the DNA TGTGCCAGCAGGACCAAGACAGGGGGCTCCTACGAGCAGTACTTC. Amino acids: CASRTKTGGSYEQYF.

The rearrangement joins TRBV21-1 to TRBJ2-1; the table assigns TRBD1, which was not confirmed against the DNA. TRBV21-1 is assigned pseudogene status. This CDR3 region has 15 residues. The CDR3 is CASRAGRGSTPEQFF. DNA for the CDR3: TGTGCCAGCAGGGCAGGGCGCGGTTCTACCCCTGAGCAGTTCTTC.

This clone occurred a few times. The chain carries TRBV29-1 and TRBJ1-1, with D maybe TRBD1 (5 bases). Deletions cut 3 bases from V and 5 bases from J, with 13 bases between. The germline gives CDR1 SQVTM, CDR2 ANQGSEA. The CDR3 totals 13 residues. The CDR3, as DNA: TGCAGCGTTGAGCTCGGGGGAAGGACTGAAGCTTTCTTT. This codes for CSVELGGRTEAFF.

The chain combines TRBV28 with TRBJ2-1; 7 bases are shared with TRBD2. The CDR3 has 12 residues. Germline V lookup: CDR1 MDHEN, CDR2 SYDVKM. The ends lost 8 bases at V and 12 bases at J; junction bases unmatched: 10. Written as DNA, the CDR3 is TGTGCCAGCCTAGCGGCGTCGCGGGTGCAGTTCTTC. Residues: CASLAASRVQFF.

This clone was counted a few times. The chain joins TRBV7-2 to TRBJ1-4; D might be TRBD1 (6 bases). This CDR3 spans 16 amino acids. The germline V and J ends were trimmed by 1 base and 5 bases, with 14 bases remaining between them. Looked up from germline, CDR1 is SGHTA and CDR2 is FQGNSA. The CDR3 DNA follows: TGTGCCAGCAGCTTAGGGGGACATGCCCTAAATGAAAAACTGTTTTTT. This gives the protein CASSLGGHALNEKLFF.